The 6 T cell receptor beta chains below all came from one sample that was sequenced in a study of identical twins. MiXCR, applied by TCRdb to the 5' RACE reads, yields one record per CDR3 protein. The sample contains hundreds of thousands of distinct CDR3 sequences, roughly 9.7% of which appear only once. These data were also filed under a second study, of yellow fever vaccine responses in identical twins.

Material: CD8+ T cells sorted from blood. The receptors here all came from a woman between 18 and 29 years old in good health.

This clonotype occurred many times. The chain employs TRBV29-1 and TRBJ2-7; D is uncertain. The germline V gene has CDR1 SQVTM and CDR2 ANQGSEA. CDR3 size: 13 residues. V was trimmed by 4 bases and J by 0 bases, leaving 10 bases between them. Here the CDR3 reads CSVVVSRSYEQYF. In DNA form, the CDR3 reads TGCAGCGTTGTAGTCAGCCGCTCCTACGAGCAGTACTTC.

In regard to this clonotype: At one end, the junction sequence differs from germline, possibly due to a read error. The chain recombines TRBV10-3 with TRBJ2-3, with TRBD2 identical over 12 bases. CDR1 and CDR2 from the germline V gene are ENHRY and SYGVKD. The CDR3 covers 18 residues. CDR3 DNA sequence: TGTGCCCTCAGTTCAACTTCGGCTAGCGGGAGGGTCACAGATACGCAGTATTTT. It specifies CALSSTSASGRVTDTQYF.

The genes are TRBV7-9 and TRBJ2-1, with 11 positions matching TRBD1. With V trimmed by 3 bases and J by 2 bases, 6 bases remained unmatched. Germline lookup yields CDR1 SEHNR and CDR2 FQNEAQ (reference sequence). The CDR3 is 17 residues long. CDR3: CASSFPGTGGAYNEQFF. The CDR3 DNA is TGTGCCAGCAGCTTCCCCGGGACAGGGGGGGCCTACAATGAGCAGTTCTTC.

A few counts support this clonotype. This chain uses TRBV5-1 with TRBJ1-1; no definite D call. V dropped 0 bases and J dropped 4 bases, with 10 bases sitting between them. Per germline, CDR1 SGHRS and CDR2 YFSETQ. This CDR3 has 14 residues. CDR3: CASSLDPERTEAFF. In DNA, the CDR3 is TGCGCCAGCAGCTTGGACCCGGAGCGCACTGAAGCTTTCTTT.

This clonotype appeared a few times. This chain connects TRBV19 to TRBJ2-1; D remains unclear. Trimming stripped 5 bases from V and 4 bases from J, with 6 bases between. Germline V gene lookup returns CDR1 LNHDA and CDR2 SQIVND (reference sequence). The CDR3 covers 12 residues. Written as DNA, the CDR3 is TGTGCCAGTAGTGACAAATACAATGAGCAGTTCTTC. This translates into CASSDKYNEQFF.

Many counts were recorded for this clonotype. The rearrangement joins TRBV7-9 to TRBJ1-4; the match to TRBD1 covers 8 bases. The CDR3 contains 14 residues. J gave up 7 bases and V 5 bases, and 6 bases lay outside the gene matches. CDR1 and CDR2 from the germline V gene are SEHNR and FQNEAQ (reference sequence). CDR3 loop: CASSEDRDVEKLFF. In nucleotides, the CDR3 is TGTGCCAGCAGCGAGGACAGGGATGTTGAAAAACTGTTTTTT.